This TCR beta chain stems from a study of beta chain features in type 1 diabetes. This clone was seen only a few times. Germline CDR1 is MNHEY and CDR2 is SVGAGI. CDR3 length equals 15 residues. V lost 5 bases to trimming and J lost 0 bases, with 11 bases between them. The whole isolated RNA underwent reverse transcription, so sequencing captured expressed TCRB transcripts. The repertoire was sequenced with immunoSEQ multiplex PCR; TCRdb's copy has only in-frame clones and lacks some. The data show under 450,000 clones, roughly 15% seen once. The chain links TRBV6-5 to TRBJ1-5; the D gene is possibly TRBD1 (6 bases). Sequencing was carried out using naive CD4+ T cells from blood. This receptor was obtained from a woman between 18 and 29 years old in good health. CDR3 DNA: TGTGCCAGCAGTCCACAGGGTTATAGCAATCAGCCCCAGCATTTT. Translation gives CASSPQGYSNQPQHF.